This T cell receptor (beta chain) is drawn from a study of cytomegalovirus exposure and HLA in healthy donors. About the study: Sequencing of approximately 190 million T cells in an earlier analysis found more than 100 million unique TCR beta sequences.

V was cut by 0 bases and J by 2 bases, with 11 bases left in between. CDR1 MGHRA and CDR2 YSYEKL come from the germline V gene. This CDR3 is built from 15 residues. In the PCR, 60 Vbeta and 13 Jbeta primers were used. TCRdb's table, derived via immunoSEQ multiplex PCR, lists solely in-frame clones and lacks some. The table includes about 190,000 clones, approximately 78% detected once. Findings and caveats of the study: According to the study, some 160 TCR beta chains were cytomegalovirus-associated. Many donors shared some public TCRs, even though most TCR sequences were rare. Later analysis showed most CMV-associated TCR beta chains appearing HLA-restricted.

As concerns this clone: Its antigen is unknown.

The clonotype was recovered from a woman between 18 and 29 years old in good health and CMV-seronegative. The chain has TRBV4-1 and TRBJ2-7; D gene uncertain. The specimen was PBMCs. The CDR3 DNA is TGCGCCAGCAGCCAAGAAAGCAGTACTACCTACGAGCAGTACTTC. This gives the protein CASSQESSTTYEQYF.